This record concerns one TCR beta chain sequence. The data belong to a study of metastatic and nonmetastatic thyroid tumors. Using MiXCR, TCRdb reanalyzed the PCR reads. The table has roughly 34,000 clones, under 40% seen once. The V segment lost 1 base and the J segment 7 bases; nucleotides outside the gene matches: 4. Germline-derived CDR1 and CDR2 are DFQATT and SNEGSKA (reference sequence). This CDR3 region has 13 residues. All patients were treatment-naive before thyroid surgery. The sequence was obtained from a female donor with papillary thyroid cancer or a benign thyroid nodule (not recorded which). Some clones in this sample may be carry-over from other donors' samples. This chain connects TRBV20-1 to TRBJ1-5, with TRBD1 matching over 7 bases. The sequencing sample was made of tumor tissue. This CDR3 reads CSARGQGGQPQHF. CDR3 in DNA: TGCAGTGCTAGAGGACAGGGAGGGCAGCCCCAGCATTTT.